The T cell receptor (beta chain) described here comes from a study of blood T cells in healthy people across ages. A remark on this clonotype: Its target is not known.

Through a sample-barcoded 5' primer and a J-beta primer mix, a second PCR was run for roughly 6 to 11 cycles. TCRdb re-derived calls from the 5' RACE reads in MiXCR, one entry per CDR3 protein. Altogether some 1,500,000 distinct CDR3 sequences are present, approximately 39% being singletons, with the ten largest covering less than 5%. Germline V gives CDR1 LGHNA, CDR2 YSLEER. Trimming stripped 4 bases from V and 1 base from J, with 9 bases between. This CDR3 is built from 14 residues. The study, taken as a whole, reports: Across the age range, TCR beta diversity per million T cells fell in a roughly linear way.

The receptor's source is a young woman in good health. The source material was blood. The chain links TRBV4-3 to TRBJ2-3, with D tentatively TRBD1 (5 bases). The CDR3 is CASSLGRRTDTQYF. CDR3 DNA sequence: TGCGCCAGCAGCCTGGGGCGCCGCACAGATACGCAGTATTTT.